These T cell receptor beta chains were read from a single sample in a study of T cells after yellow fever vaccination. MiXCR, applied by TCRdb to the 5' RACE reads, yields one record per CDR3 protein. The sample lists under 250,000 distinct CDR3 sequences, approximately 3% occurring once. The starting material was CD4+ T cells sorted from PBMCs, obtained 10 days after the yellow fever booster vaccination. These receptor sequences come from a young man who received the YFV17D yellow fever vaccine. The CDR3 runs from the conserved cysteine through the conserved F or W. The D gene is left open where the match is weak. Clone sizes are given selectively: once, few, many, or a class where the clone is expanded.

D	V	size	J	CDR3	DNA
NA	TRBV6-6	many	TRBJ1-4	CASSTPTGGNEKLFF	TGTGCCAGCAGTACCCCGACAGGTGGTAATGAAAAACTGTTTTTT
NA	TRBV20-1	NA	TRBJ2-5	CSARGRGVSRDVPETQYF	TGCAGTGCTAGAGGCCGAGGGGTATCCCGCGACGTCCCAGAGACCCAGTACTTC
NA	TRBV12-3/TRBV12-4	many	TRBJ2-3	CASSFITDTQYF	TGTGCCAGCAGTTTTATCACAGATACGCAGTATTTT
NA	TRBV5-4	few	TRBJ1-1	CASSLAPGAANTEAFF	TGTGCCAGCAGCTTGGCTCCCGGGGCTGCGAACACTGAAGCTTTCTTT
NA	TRBV15	many	TRBJ2-2	CATSRDRVSPMGTGELFF	TGTGCCACCAGCAGAGATAGGGTCTCCCCAATGGGCACCGGGGAGCTGTTTTTT
NA	TRBV29-1	many	TRBJ2-2	CSAGKVGELFF	TGCAGCGCGGGCAAAGTCGGGGAGCTGTTTTTT
NA	TRBV6-2/TRBV6-3	few	TRBJ2-5	CATTIDRDQETQYF	TGTGCCACTACCATCGATAGGGATCAAGAGACCCAGTACTTC
TRBD1	TRBV7-9	many	TRBJ1-2	CASSSTGNGYTF	TGTGCCAGCAGCTCGACAGGGAATGGCTACACCTTC
NA	TRBV7-2	many	TRBJ2-1	CASASVGVHNEQFF	TGTGCCAGCGCCTCTGTCGGGGTACACAATGAGCAGTTCTTC
NA	TRBV2	few	TRBJ1-5	CAITGKRNQPQHF	TGTGCCATTACCGGGAAACGAAATCAGCCCCAGCATTTT
NA	TRBV3-1	many	TRBJ2-1	CASSPPFYNEQFF	TGTGCCAGCAGCCCCCCCTTCTACAATGAGCAGTTCTTC
NA	TRBV29-1	many	TRBJ1-2	CSVEVHEGGGGGYTF	TGCAGCGTTGAAGTCCACGAAGGGGGAGGAGGTGGCTACACCTTC
NA	TRBV7-9	many	TRBJ2-3	CASSLSGSTDTQYF	TGTGCCAGCAGTTTGTCAGGAAGCACAGATACGCAGTATTTT
NA	TRBV7-6	NA	TRBJ2-3	CASSPWDLGTSTDTQYF	TGTGCCAGCAGCCCCTGGGATTTGGGGACAAGCACAGATACGCAGTATTTT
NA	TRBV20-1	NA	TRBJ1-5	CSAQVDSNQPQHF	TGCAGTGCCCAGGTGGATAGCAATCAGCCCCAGCATTTT
NA	TRBV5-1	NA	TRBJ2-7	CASSDLAREQYF	TGCGCCAGCAGCGACCTAGCCCGAGAGCAGTACTTC
NA	TRBV5-6	many	TRBJ1-4	CASSPARGAGLRATNEKLFF	TGTGCCAGCAGCCCAGCGCGGGGGGCCGGCTTGCGGGCAACTAATGAAAAACTGTTTTTT
NA	TRBV7-9	many	TRBJ2-5	CASSQESQYF	TGTGCCAGCAGCCAAGAGAGCCAGTACTTC
NA	TRBV6-5	many	TRBJ2-3	CASKDAMGDTQYF	TGTGCCAGCAAGGACGCAATGGGGGATACGCAGTATTTT
NA	TRBV7-9	many	TRBJ1-6	CASSTGTYNSPLHF	TGTGCCAGCAGCACCGGAACCTATAATTCACCCCTCCACTTT
TRBD1	TRBV9	NA	TRBJ2-2	CASSGDRGLGGDTGELFF	TGTGCCAGCAGCGGAGACAGGGGGCTCGGGGGTGACACCGGGGAGCTGTTTTTT
TRBD1	TRBV24-1	NA	TRBJ2-5	CATSDYPPNRGLETQYF	TGTGCCACCAGTGATTACCCTCCAAATAGGGGGCTGGAGACCCAGTACTTC
TRBD1	TRBV24-1	many	TRBJ2-1	CATSDQTGGAYNEQFF	TGTGCCACCAGTGATCAAACAGGGGGCGCCTACAATGAGCAGTTCTTC
TRBD1	TRBV6-6	few	TRBJ1-1	CASTDRGKNTEAFF	TGTGCCAGCACCGACAGGGGTAAGAACACTGAAGCTTTCTTT
NA	TRBV27	many	TRBJ2-1	CASSLLGGEQFF	TGTGCCAGCAGTTTGTTAGGGGGTGAGCAGTTCTTC
NA	TRBV20-1	few	TRBJ1-2	CSAGAGVYGYTF	TGCAGTGCGGGGGCGGGTGTCTATGGCTACACCTTC
NA	TRBV5-4	NA	TRBJ1-4	CASSLWATNEKLFF	TGTGCCAGCAGCTTGTGGGCAACTAATGAAAAACTGTTTTTT
TRBD1	TRBV12-3/TRBV12-4	NA	TRBJ2-6	CASSRGQGSGANVLTF	TGTGCCAGCAGCAGGGGACAGGGCTCTGGGGCCAACGTCCTGACTTTC
NA	TRBV4-3	many	TRBJ2-2	CASRDYTGELFF	TGCGCCAGCAGGGACTACACCGGGGAGCTGTTTTTT
TRBD2	TRBV20-1	many	TRBJ2-1	CSAMAPPFLAGSGVEQFF	TGCAGTGCCATGGCCCCCCCCTTCCTAGCGGGGAGCGGGGTTGAGCAGTTCTTC
TRBD1	TRBV19	many	TRBJ2-7	CASSTEPGQGSYEQYF	TGTGCCAGTAGTACCGAACCGGGACAGGGGTCCTACGAGCAGTACTTC
TRBD2	TRBV5-6	many	TRBJ2-1	CASSSMFGGSGGPSYNEQFF	TGTGCCAGCAGCTCGATGTTCGGCGGTAGCGGGGGGCCTTCCTACAATGAGCAGTTCTTC
NA	TRBV23-1	few	TRBJ1-5	CASSQFFYSNQPQHF	TGCGCCAGCAGTCAGTTTTTCTATAGCAATCAGCCCCAGCATTTT
TRBD1	TRBV6-2/TRBV6-3	many	TRBJ1-2	CAGHGTANYGYTF	TGTGCCGGTCACGGGACAGCTAACTATGGCTACACCTTC
TRBD1	TRBV5-1	NA	TRBJ2-5	CASSLGTGKETEYF	TGCGCCAGCAGTCTAGGGACAGGGAAAGAGACCGAGTACTTC
NA	TRBV7-7	many	TRBJ2-5	CASSLEGLSQETQYF	TGTGCTAGCAGCTTAGAGGGACTGTCACAAGAGACCCAGTACTTC
NA	TRBV19	few	TRBJ2-1	CASSIDQGSYNEQFF	TGTGCCAGTAGTATAGATCAGGGATCCTACAATGAGCAGTTCTTC
TRBD1	TRBV5-1	many	TRBJ1-1	CASSLASDRGWEAFF	TGCGCCAGCAGCTTGGCCTCGGACAGGGGATGGGAAGCTTTCTTT
NA	TRBV29-1	many	TRBJ2-7	CSVEYTNEQYF	TGCAGCGTTGAGTACACCAACGAGCAGTACTTC
NA	TRBV20-1	many	TRBJ2-1	CSARGTTHEQFF	TGCAGTGCTAGAGGGACAACCCATGAGCAGTTCTTC